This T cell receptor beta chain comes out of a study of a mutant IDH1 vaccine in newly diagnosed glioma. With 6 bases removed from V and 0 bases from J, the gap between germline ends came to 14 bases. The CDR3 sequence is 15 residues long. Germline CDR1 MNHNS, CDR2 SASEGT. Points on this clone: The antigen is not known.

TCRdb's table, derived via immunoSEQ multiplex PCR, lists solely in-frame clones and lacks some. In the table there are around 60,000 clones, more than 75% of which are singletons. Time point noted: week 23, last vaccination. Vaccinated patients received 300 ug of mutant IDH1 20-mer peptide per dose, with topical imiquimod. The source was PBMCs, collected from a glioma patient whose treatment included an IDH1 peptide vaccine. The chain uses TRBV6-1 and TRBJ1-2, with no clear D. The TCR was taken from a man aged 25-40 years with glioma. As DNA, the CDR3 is TGTGCCAGCAGGCCAAGCTTTACGGCTAACTATGGCTACACCTTC. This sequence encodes CASRPSFTANYGYTF.